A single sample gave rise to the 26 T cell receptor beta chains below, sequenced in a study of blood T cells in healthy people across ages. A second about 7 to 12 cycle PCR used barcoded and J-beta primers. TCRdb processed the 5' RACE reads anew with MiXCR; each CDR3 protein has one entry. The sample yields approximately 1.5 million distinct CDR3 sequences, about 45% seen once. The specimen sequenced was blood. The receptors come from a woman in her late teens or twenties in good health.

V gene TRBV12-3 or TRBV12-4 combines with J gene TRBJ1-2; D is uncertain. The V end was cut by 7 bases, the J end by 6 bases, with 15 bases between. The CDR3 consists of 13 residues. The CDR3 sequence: CASIAAALDGYTF. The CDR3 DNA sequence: TGTGCCAGCATCGCGGCAGCTCTTGATGGCTACACCTTC.

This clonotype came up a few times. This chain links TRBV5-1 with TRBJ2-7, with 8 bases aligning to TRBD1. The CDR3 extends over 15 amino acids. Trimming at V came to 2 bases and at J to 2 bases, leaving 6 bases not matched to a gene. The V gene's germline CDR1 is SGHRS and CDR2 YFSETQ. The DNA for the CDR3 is TGCGCCAGCAGCTTCAGACAGGGGATTACCTACGAGCAGTACTTC. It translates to CASSFRQGITYEQYF.

The CDR3 sequence is CASSSVAGSGNEQFF. As DNA, the CDR3 is TGTGCCAGCAGCTCTGTAGCGGGATCAGGGAATGAGCAGTTCTTC. J is TRBJ2-1 and V is TRBV7-3; TRBD2 matches 8 bases. After removal of 4 bases from V and 7 bases from J, the junction contained 9 bases not matched to a gene. The CDR3 covers 15 residues. CDR1 is SGHTA and CDR2 is FQGTGA in the germline V gene. Using reference TRBV7-3 and TRBJ2-1 for the parts outside the CDR3, the full variable domain is GAGVSQTPSNKVTEKGKYVELRCDPISGHTALYWYRQSLGQGPEFLIYFQGTGAADDSGLPNDRFFAVRPEGSVSTLKIQRTERGDSAVYLCASSSVAGSGNEQFFGPGTRLTVL.

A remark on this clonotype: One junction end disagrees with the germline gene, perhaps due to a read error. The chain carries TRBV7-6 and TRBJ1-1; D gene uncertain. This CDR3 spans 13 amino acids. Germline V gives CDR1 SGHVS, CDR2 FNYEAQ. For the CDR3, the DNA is TGTACCAGCAGCTTCGAGGTTAACACTGAAGCTTTCTTT. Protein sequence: CTSSFEVNTEAFF. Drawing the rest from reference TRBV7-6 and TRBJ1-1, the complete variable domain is GAGVSQSPRYKVTKRGQDVALRCDPISGHVSLYWYRQALGQGPEFLTYFNYEAQQDKSGLPNDRFSAERPEGSISTLTIQRTEQRDSAMYRCTSSFEVNTEAFFGQGTRLTVV.

Here the CDR3 reads CASSLLTGSGYTF. The DNA of the CDR3 is TGTGCCAGCAGTCTACTGACAGGGAGCGGCTACACCTTC. V gene TRBV27 combines with J gene TRBJ1-2, with 7 bases that match TRBD1. This CDR3 has 13 amino acids. J lost 8 bases, V lost 5 bases, and 8 bases had no gene match. CDR1 MNHEY and CDR2 SMNVEV come from the germline V gene (reference sequence).

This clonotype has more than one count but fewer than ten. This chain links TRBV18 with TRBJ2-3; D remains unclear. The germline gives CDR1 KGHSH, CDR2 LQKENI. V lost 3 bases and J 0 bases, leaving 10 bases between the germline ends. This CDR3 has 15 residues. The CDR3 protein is CASSPPSASTDTQYF. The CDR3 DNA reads TGTGCCAGCTCACCCCCCAGCGCTAGCACAGATACGCAGTATTTT. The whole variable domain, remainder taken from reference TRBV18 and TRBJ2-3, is NAGVMQNPRHLVRRRGQEARLRCSPMKGHSHVYWYRQLPEEGLKFMVYLQKENIIDESGMPKERFSAEFPKEGPSILRIQQVVRGDSAAYFCASSPPSASTDTQYFGPGTRLTVL.

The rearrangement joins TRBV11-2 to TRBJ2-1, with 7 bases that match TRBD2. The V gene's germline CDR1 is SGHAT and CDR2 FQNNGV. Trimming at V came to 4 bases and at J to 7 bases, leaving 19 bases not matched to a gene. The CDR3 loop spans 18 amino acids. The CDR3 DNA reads TGTGCCAGCAGCTCGCTCACTATTAGCGGGTTCCTGGCGAATGAGCAGTTCTTC. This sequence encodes CASSSLTISGFLANEQFF.

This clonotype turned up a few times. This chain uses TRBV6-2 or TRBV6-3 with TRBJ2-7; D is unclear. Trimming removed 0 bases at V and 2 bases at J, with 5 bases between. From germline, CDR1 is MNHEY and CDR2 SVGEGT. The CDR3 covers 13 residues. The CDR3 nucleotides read TGTGCCAGCAGTTACTCTCTAGCCTACGAGCAGTACTTC. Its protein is CASSYSLAYEQYF.

The CDR3 nucleotides are TGTGCCAGCAGTTTTATGCAGTATGAGCAGTACTTC. It yields the protein CASSFMQYEQYF. The chain carries TRBV28 and TRBJ2-7; D gene ambiguous. The ends were cut back, 3 bases at V and 7 bases at J, with 10 bases in the middle. This CDR3 comprises 12 residues. From germline, CDR1 is MDHEN and CDR2 SYDVKM. Supplemented by reference TRBV28 and TRBJ2-7, the full variable domain reads DVKVTQSSRYLVKRTGEKVFLECVQDMDHENMFWYRQDPGLGLRLIYFSYDVKMKEKGDIPEGYSVSREKKERFSLILESASTNQTSMYLCASSFMQYEQYFGPGTRLTVT.

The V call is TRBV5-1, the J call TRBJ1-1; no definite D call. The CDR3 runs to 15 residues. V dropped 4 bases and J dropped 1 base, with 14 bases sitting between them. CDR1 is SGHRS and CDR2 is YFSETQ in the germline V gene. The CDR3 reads CASSQITSENTEAFF. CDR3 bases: TGCGCCAGCAGCCAGATCACATCCGAGAACACTGAAGCTTTCTTT. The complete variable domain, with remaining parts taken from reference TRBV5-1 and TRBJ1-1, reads KAGVTQTPRYLIKTRGQQVTLSCSPISGHRSVSWYQQTPGQGLQFLFEYFSETQRNKGNFPGRFSGRQFSNSRSEMNVSTLELGDSALYLCASSQITSENTEAFFGQGTRLTVV.

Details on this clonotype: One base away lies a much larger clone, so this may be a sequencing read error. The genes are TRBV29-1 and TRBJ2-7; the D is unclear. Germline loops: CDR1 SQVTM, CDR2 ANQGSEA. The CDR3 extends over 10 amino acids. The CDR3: CSVLRGERYF. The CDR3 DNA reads TGCAGCGTTTTGCGAGGCGAGCGGTACTTC.

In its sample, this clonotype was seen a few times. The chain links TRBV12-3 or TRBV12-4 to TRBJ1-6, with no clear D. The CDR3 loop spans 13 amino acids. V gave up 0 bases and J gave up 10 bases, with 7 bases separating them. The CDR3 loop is CASSLAPESPLHF. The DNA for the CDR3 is TGTGCCAGCAGTTTAGCTCCGGAGTCACCCCTCCACTTT.

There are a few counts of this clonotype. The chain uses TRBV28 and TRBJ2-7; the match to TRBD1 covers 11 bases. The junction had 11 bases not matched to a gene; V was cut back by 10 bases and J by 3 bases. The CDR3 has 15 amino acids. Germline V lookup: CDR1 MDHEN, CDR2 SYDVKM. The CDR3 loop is CATSQGTGGFYEQYF. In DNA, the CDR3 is TGTGCCACCTCCCAGGGGACAGGGGGGTTCTACGAGCAGTACTTC.

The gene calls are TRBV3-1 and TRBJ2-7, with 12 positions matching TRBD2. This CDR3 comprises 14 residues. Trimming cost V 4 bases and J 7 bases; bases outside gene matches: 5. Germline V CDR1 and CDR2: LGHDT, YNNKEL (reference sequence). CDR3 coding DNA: TGTGCCAGCAGCCCGGGACTAGCGGGTTGGGAGCAGTACTTC. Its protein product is CASSPGLAGWEQYF.

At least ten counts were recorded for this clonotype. CDR3 protein: CASRSSYGYTF. CDR3 DNA sequence: TGTGCCTCTCGGTCGAGCTATGGCTACACCTTC. The gene calls are TRBV30 and TRBJ1-2; D gene uncertain. Germline V CDR1 and CDR2: GTSNPN, SVGIG (reference sequence). This CDR3 contains 11 residues. Trimming left V 7 bases short and J 4 bases short, with 10 bases between.

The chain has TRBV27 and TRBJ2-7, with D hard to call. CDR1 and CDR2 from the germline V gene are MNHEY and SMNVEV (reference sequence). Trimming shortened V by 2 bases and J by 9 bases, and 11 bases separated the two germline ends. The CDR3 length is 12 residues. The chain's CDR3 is CASSLDGRGQYF. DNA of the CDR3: TGTGCCAGCAGTTTAGATGGAAGAGGGCAGTACTTC.

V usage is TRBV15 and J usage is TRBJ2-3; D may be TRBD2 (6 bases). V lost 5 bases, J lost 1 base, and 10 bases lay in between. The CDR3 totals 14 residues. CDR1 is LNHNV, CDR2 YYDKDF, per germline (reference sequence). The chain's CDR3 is CATSREWGTDTQYF. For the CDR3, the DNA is TGTGCCACCAGCCGGGAGTGGGGCACAGATACGCAGTATTTT.

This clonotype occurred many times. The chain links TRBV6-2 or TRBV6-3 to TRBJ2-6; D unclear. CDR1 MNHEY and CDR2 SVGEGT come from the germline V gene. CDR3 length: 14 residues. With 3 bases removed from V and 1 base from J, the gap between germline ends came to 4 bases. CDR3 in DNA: TGTGCCAGCAGTTATCTATCTGGGGCCAACGTCCTGACTTTC. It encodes CASSYLSGANVLTF.

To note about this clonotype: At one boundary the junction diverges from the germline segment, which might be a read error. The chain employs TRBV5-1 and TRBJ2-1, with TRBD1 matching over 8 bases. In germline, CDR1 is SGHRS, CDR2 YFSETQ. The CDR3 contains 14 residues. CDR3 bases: TGCGCCAGCATCTTGTGGACAGGGAAAAATGAGCAGTTCTTC. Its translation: CASILWTGKNEQFF.

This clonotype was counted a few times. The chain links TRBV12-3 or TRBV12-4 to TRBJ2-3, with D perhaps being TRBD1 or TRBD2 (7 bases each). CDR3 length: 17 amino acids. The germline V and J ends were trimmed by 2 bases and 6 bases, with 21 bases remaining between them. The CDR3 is CASSLMSGAGGADTQYF. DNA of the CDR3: TGTGCCAGCAGTTTAATGAGCGGGGCAGGGGGTGCTGATACGCAGTATTTT.

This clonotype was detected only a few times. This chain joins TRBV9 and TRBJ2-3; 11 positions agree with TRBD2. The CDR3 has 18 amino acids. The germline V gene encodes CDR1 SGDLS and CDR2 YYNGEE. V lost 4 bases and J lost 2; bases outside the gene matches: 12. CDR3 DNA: TGTGCCAGCAGCCTCGGTCTAGCGGGAGGAACGTACACAGATACGCAGTATTTT. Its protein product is CASSLGLAGGTYTDTQYF.

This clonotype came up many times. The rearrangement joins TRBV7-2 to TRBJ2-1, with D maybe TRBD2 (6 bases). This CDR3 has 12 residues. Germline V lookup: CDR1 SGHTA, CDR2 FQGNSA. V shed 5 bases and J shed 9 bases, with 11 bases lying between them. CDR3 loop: CASSRDSSEQFF. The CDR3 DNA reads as TGTGCCAGCAGCCGGGACTCGAGTGAGCAGTTCTTC.

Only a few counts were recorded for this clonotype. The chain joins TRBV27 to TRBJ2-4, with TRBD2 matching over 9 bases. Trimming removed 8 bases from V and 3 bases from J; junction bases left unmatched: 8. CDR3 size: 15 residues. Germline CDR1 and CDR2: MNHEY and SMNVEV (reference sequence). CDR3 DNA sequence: TGTGCCAGCGGAGACAGAGCGGGGGGCAAAAACATTCAGTACTTC. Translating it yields CASGDRAGGKNIQYF.

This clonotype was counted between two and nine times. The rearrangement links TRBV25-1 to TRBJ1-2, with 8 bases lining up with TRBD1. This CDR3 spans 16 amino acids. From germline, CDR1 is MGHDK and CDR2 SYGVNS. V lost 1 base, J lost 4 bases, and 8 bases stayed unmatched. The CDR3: CASSESPGQGGYGYTF. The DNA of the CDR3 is TGTGCCAGCAGTGAATCTCCAGGACAGGGAGGCTATGGCTACACCTTC.

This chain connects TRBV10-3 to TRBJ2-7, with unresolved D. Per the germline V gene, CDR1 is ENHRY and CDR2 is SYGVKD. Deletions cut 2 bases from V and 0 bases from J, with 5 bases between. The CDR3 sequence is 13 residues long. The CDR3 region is CAISEGNSYEQYF. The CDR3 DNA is TGTGCCATCAGTGAGGGAAACTCCTACGAGCAGTACTTC.

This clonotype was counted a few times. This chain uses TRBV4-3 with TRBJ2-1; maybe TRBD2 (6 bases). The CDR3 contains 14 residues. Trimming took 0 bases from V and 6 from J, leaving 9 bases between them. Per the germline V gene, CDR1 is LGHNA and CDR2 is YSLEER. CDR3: CASSQDHGGNEQFF. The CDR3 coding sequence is TGCGCCAGCAGCCAAGATCACGGGGGCAATGAGCAGTTCTTC.